The clone carrying this T cell receptor beta chain came up many times. This sample was taken from a study of regulatory T cells in long-lasting Graves disease. Arm-PCR of CDR3 regions with iRepertoire HTBI primers generated TCR beta libraries. TCRdb fed the multiplex PCR reads into MiXCR, producing one record per CDR3 protein. The table has about 530,000 distinct CDR3 sequences, around 15% seen once. Time point reported: newly diagnosed GD, antithyroid drugs for less than 3 months. Extracted PBMC RNA gave rise to the TCR library. J was trimmed by 7 bases and V by 4 bases; bases with no gene match: 13. Germline lookup yields CDR1 SGHRS and CDR2 YFSETQ. This CDR3 has 17 amino acids. This sample was also put to use in a study of T cells in Graves' hyperthyroidism and ophthalmopathy.

This clonotype was obtained from a woman aged 35-60 years with Graves disease. The J gene is TRBJ2-3, the V gene TRBV5-1; the match to TRBD1 covers 12 bases. The source was peripheral blood mononuclear cells (PBMCs), collected at new diagnosis, from a patient treated with antithyroid drugs. The CDR3 region is CASSMIPGQGAPNTQYF. The CDR3 region has the DNA TGCGCCAGCAGCATGATTCCGGGACAGGGGGCGCCGAATACGCAGTATTTT.